This is a list of T cell receptor beta chains from one sample in a study of cytomegalovirus exposure and HLA in healthy donors. Here immunoSEQ multiplex PCR was the method, and the copy in TCRdb shows in-frame clones only, minus some. This sample yields 150,000 to 200,000 clones, of which about 85% are seen a single time; 15% to 20% belongs to the top ten. Sequencing was done on a sample of PBMCs. The receptors originated from a young man in good health and CMV-seropositive. The conserved cysteine and the conserved F or W are not part of the CDR3 here. Each record gives: J gene, V gene, CDR3 protein.

j_gene: TRBJ2-6; v_gene: TRBV11-1; CDR3aa: ASSLERSSGANVLT
j_gene: TRBJ2-7; v_gene: TRBV9; CDR3aa: ASSEEAGAHYEQY
j_gene: TRBJ2-5; v_gene: TRBV2; CDR3aa: ASSGQGRETQY
j_gene: TRBJ2-7; v_gene: TRBV5-1; CDR3aa: ASSAEQGAIGYEQY
j_gene: TRBJ1-2; v_gene: TRBV5-4; CDR3aa: ASSSPYQGIDGYT
j_gene: TRBJ1-1; v_gene: TRBV4-2; CDR3aa: ASSQDQGGESTEAF
j_gene: TRBJ2-2; v_gene: TRBV29-1; CDR3aa: SVQQGANTGELF
j_gene: TRBJ1-1; v_gene: TRBV27; CDR3aa: ASSSGQSNTEAF
j_gene: TRBJ2-7; v_gene: TRBV27; CDR3aa: ASSEIAGGSYEQY
j_gene: TRBJ1-5; v_gene: TRBV28; CDR3aa: ASSPTGFNQPQH
j_gene: TRBJ1-2; v_gene: TRBV10-3; CDR3aa: AISESTTGAFGYT
j_gene: TRBJ2-7; v_gene: TRBV27; CDR3aa: ASMWQAGQTEQY
j_gene: TRBJ1-1; v_gene: TRBV5-6; CDR3aa: ASSEGGVTEAF
j_gene: TRBJ1-2; v_gene: TRBV5-6; CDR3aa: ASSQTGSPSGYGYT
j_gene: TRBJ2-1; v_gene: TRBV6-1; CDR3aa: ASSGLAGVRNEQF
j_gene: TRBJ2-7; v_gene: TRBV14; CDR3aa: ASSQGTGGYEQY
j_gene: TRBJ2-1; v_gene: TRBV7-9; CDR3aa: ASSLVLTLATGVYNEQF
j_gene: TRBJ2-1; v_gene: TRBV6-5; CDR3aa: ASSSRGLPNNEQF
j_gene: TRBJ1-3; v_gene: TRBV5-1; CDR3aa: ASSLGQLSGNTIY
j_gene: TRBJ2-1; v_gene: TRBV11-2; CDR3aa: ASSLSAEQF
j_gene: TRBJ2-1; v_gene: TRBV7-3; CDR3aa: ASSKGGVDNEQF
j_gene: TRBJ2-4; v_gene: TRBV10-3; CDR3aa: ATAHSPGNSNIQY
j_gene: TRBJ2-3; v_gene: TRBV10-1; CDR3aa: ASSEDRASDTQY
j_gene: TRBJ2-1; v_gene: TRBV11-3; CDR3aa: ASSPMAASYNEQF
j_gene: TRBJ2-2; v_gene: TRBV11-3; CDR3aa: ASSLRTGQELF
j_gene: TRBJ1-3; v_gene: TRBV5-1; CDR3aa: ASSLASPGSGNTIY
j_gene: TRBJ2-2; v_gene: TRBV6-5; CDR3aa: ASSRGTGGTGELF
j_gene: TRBJ1-2; v_gene: TRBV5-1; CDR3aa: ASSVMGDYGYT
j_gene: TRBJ1-2; v_gene: TRBV7-2; CDR3aa: ASSIYDRPNRGYT
j_gene: TRBJ2-7; v_gene: TRBV11-3; CDR3aa: ATAVETGSREQY
j_gene: TRBJ2-1; v_gene: TRBV29-1; CDR3aa: SQQGAGYNEQF
j_gene: TRBJ2-2; v_gene: TRBV27; CDR3aa: ASNPGTGGGTGELF
j_gene: TRBJ1-1; v_gene: TRBV20-1; CDR3aa: SAMRNTEAF
j_gene: TRBJ1-2; v_gene: TRBV28; CDR3aa: ASTTPGQGARGYT
j_gene: TRBJ2-2; v_gene: TRBV7-2; CDR3aa: ASSPRNTGELF
j_gene: TRBJ2-1; v_gene: TRBV28; CDR3aa: ASSVVLAGEYNEQF
j_gene: TRBJ2-1; v_gene: TRBV9; CDR3aa: ASSVEFGEQF
j_gene: TRBJ1-4; v_gene: TRBV27; CDR3aa: ASSLSPGMELF
j_gene: TRBJ2-5; v_gene: TRBV2; CDR3aa: ASTSVQGNQETQY
j_gene: TRBJ2-1; v_gene: TRBV2; CDR3aa: ASSEGLAGVNEQF
j_gene: TRBJ1-2; v_gene: TRBV6-6; CDR3aa: ASSYYRGDGYT
j_gene: TRBJ2-2; v_gene: TRBV2; CDR3aa: ASSAEAANTGELF
j_gene: TRBJ2-3; v_gene: TRBV5-1; CDR3aa: ASSLQDTQY
j_gene: TRBJ2-2; v_gene: TRBV4-2; CDR3aa: ASSPYRDTGELF
j_gene: TRBJ1-2; v_gene: TRBV28; CDR3aa: ASSFPGGEDYGYT
j_gene: TRBJ1-2; v_gene: TRBV28; CDR3aa: ASSFSTGANYGYT
j_gene: TRBJ2-5; v_gene: TRBV2; CDR3aa: ASSDRETQY
j_gene: TRBJ2-6; v_gene: TRBV28; CDR3aa: ASSSGGLYGANVLT
j_gene: TRBJ1-5; v_gene: TRBV28; CDR3aa: ASSFVNTWGSGTVTRGVNQPQH
j_gene: TRBJ1-4; v_gene: TRBV5-6; CDR3aa: ASSSYGTGEPNEKLF
j_gene: TRBJ1-1; v_gene: TRBV4-1; CDR3aa: ASSQEGRQYTEAF
j_gene: TRBJ2-3; v_gene: TRBV9; CDR3aa: ASSVGSAGVIDTQY
j_gene: TRBJ2-1; v_gene: TRBV7-6; CDR3aa: ASSSTAISSYNEQF
j_gene: TRBJ1-3; v_gene: TRBV11-3; CDR3aa: ASRDTGYGNTIY